This is a list of T cell receptor beta chains from one sample in a study of cytomegalovirus exposure and HLA in healthy donors. This table comes from immunoSEQ multiplex PCR, and its TCRdb copy is limited to in-frame clones, with some not included. Of some 120,000 clones listed, around 80% are singletons. Sequencing was performed on PBMCs. The receptors were gathered from a man younger than 30 in good health and CMV-seronegative. The CDR3 runs from the conserved cysteine through the conserved F or W.

V,J,CDR3
TRBV11-2,TRBJ1-4,CASSLWTAGNEKLFF
TRBV2,TRBJ2-5,CASGLILAGVETQYF
TRBV5-8,TRBJ1-1,CASSLERGRSNTEAFF
TRBV5-1,TRBJ2-5,CASSFPQETQYF
TRBV7-9,TRBJ2-1,CASGGPGRQFF
TRBV5-1,TRBJ2-6,CASSSGQPVGLSGANVLTF
TRBV11-1,TRBJ1-1,CASSPRQGWNTEAFF
TRBV11-2,TRBJ1-4,CASRSDRGLAEKLFF
TRBV7-9,TRBJ2-3,CASSPVKGQGHPITDTQYF
TRBV13,TRBJ2-7,CASSLEARARGSYEQYF
TRBV27,TRBJ1-2,CASSLSGTTGYGYTF
TRBV19,TRBJ2-3,CASRWTSGSSTDTQYF
TRBV30,TRBJ1-1,CAWSVEGNTEAFF
TRBV28,TRBJ2-7,CASSPSLILAGNDEQYF
TRBV30,TRBJ1-6,CAWSPGWGSPLHF
TRBV5-8,TRBJ2-1,CASSLERAREGSYNEQFF
TRBV11-3,TRBJ2-3,CASSHGVTDTQYF
TRBV7-9,TRBJ2-6,CASSLRGSGANVLTF
TRBV29-1,TRBJ2-7,CSVEFGSPGEQYF
TRBV7-2,TRBJ1-4,CASSFQSTNEKLFF
TRBV7-2,TRBJ2-7,CASSSRRTGESYEQYF
TRBV6-1,TRBJ2-3,CASSFSPRGDTQYF
TRBV13,TRBJ2-7,CASSWAHRGEQYF
TRBV11-2,TRBJ1-5,CASSYTSNQPQHF
TRBV6-1,TRBJ2-7,CASSWGPTYEQYF
TRBV25-1,TRBJ1-2,CASSESQRAPYTF
TRBV29-1,TRBJ2-6,CSVGGGAGANVLTF
TRBV29-1,TRBJ2-3,CSVDGGAGGTQYF
TRBV6-5,TRBJ1-1,CASRQGSGTEAFF
TRBV19,TRBJ2-2,CASKAGTRGTGELFF
TRBV11-3,TRBJ2-7,CASSLEGTRGYEQYF
TRBV7-2,TRBJ2-7,CASRIGPSGGTYEQYF
TRBV5-1,TRBJ2-1,CASSLGDSNNEQFF
TRBV7-6,TRBJ1-5,CASSSRPNWVGGQPQHF
TRBV6-1,TRBJ1-6,CASSEVNGSPLHF
TRBV5-6,TRBJ1-1,CASSRGQTNTGAFF
TRBV19,TRBJ1-1,CASSLTTRREAFF
TRBV19,TRBJ2-3,CASSITDTTDTQYF
TRBV6-1,TRBJ2-3,CASSVTSGGPSTDTQYF
TRBV25-1,TRBJ1-4,CASSEMTGEIYLFF
TRBV19,TRBJ2-1,CASSINYNEQFF
TRBV11-3,TRBJ2-2,CASSPRTGQGVPGELFF
TRBV25-1,TRBJ1-6,CATGDRSSYNSPLHF
TRBV4-2,TRBJ1-1,CASSQDGAPREAFF
TRBV11-3,TRBJ2-5,CASSIRTGETQYF
TRBV6-5,TRBJ2-3,CASSYSGTRRTDTQYF
TRBV4-3,TRBJ2-5,CASSQDILSETQYF
TRBV30,TRBJ1-3,CAWRAMPSSGNTIYF
TRBV19,TRBJ1-2,CASSARARALGYTF
TRBV10-1,TRBJ1-1,CASGDSTEAFF
TRBV12-5,TRBJ1-1,CASALRGGKAEAFF
TRBV18,TRBJ2-7,CASSQLRAEQYF
TRBV7-9,TRBJ2-6,CASSKVGGAPSGANVLTF